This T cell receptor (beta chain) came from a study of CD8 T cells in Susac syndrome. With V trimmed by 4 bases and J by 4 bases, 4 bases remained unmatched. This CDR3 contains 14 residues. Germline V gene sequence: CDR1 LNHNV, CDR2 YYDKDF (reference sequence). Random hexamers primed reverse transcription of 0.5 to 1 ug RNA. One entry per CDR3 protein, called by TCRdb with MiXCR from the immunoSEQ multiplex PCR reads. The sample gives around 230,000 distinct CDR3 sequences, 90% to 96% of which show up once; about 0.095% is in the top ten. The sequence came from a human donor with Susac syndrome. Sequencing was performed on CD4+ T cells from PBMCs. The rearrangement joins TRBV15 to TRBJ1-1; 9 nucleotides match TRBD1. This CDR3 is CATSNRGQGTEAFF. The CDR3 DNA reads TGTGCCACCAGCAACAGGGGGCAGGGCACTGAAGCTTTCTTT.